This TCR beta chain stems from a study of CD8 T cells in ankylosing spondylitis. MiXCR was run by TCRdb on the 5' RACE reads, yielding one entry per CDR3 protein. The repertoire holds around 340,000 distinct CDR3 sequences, with 20% as singletons. This clonotype has a count of ten or more. Trimming removed 0 bases from V and 3 bases from J, with 15 bases in between. Germline CDR1 and CDR2: DFQATT and SNEGSKA (reference sequence). The CDR3 totals 15 residues. The source is a male donor with ankylosing spondylitis or in good health (not recorded which). The chain links TRBV20-1 to TRBJ2-7; the D gene is possibly TRBD2 (5 bases). Specimen: blood, either unsorted or a sorted T cell fraction (not recorded which). CDR3: CSARDLTGVGYEQYF. The CDR3, as DNA: TGCAGTGCTAGAGATCTCACCGGGGTGGGCTACGAGCAGTACTTC.